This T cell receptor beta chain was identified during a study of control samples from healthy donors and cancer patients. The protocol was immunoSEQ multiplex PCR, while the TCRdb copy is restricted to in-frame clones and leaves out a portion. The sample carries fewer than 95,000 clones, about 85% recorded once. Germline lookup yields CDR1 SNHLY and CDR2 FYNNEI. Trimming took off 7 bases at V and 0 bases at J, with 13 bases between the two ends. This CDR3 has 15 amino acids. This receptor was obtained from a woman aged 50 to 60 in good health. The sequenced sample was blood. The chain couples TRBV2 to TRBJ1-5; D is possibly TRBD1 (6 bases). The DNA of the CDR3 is TGTGCCAGCAAGGACAGTCAATATAGCAATCAGCCCCAGCATTTT. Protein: CASKDSQYSNQPQHF.